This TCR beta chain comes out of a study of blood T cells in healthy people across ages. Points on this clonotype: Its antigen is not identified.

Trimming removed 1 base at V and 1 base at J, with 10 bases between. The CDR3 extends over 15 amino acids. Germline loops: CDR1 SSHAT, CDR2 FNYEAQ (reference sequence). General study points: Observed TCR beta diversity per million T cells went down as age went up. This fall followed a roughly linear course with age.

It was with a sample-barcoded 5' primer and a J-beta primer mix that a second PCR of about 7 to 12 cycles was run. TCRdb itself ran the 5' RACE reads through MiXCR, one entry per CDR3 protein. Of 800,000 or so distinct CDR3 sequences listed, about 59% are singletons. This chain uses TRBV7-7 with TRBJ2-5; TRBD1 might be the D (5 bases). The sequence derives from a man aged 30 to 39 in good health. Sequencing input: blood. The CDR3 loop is CASSLGKGRQETQYF. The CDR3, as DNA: TGTGCCAGCAGCTTAGGGAAGGGGCGCCAAGAGACCCAGTACTTC.